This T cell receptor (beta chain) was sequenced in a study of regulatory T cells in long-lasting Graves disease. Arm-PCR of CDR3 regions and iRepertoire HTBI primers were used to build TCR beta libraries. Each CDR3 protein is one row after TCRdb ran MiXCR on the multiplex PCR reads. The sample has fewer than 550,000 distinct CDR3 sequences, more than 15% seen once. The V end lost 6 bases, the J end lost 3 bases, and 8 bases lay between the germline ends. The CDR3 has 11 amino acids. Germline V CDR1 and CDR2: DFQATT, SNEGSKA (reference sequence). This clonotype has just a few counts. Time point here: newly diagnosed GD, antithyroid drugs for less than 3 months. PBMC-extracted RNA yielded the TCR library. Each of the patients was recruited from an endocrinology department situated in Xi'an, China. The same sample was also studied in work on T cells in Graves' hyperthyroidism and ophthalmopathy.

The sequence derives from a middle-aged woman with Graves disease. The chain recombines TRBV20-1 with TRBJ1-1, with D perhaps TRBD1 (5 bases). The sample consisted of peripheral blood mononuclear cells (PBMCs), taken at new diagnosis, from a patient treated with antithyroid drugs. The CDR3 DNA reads TGCAGTGCGAGACAGCACACTGAAGCTTTCTTT. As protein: CSARQHTEAFF.